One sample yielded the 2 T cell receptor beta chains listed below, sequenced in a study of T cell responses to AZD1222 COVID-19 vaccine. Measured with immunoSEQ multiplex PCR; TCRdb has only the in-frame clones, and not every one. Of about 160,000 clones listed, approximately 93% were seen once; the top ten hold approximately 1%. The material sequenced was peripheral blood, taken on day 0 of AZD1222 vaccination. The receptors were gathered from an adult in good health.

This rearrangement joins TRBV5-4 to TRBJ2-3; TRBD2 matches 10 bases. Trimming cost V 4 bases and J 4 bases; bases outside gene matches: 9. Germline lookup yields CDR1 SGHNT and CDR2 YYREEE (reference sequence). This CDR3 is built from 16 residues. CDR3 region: CASSGSGGAYSDTQYF. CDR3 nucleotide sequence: TGTGCCAGCAGCGGAAGCGGGGGGGCCTATTCAGATACGCAGTATTTT.

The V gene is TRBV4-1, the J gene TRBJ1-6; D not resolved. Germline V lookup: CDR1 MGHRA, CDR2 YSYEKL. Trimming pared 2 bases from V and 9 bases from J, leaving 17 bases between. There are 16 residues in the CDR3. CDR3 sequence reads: CASSQIFREMASPLHF. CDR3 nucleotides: TGCGCCAGCAGCCAAATATTCCGGGAGATGGCTTCACCCCTCCACTTT.